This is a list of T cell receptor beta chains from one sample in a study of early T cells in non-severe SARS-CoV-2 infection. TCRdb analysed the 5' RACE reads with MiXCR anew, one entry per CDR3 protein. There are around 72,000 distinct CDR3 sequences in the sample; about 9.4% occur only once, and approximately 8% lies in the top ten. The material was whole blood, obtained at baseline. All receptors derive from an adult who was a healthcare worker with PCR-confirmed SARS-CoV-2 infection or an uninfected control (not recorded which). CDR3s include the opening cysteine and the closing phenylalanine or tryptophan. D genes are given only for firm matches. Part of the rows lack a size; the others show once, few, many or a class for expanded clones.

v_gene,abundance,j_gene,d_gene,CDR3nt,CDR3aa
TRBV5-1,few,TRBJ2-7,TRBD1,TGCGCCAGCAGCGGAACCCCTTCTTCCCCCCTACCGGGACAGACTTTCTACGAGCAGTACTTC,CASSGTPSSPLPGQTFYEQYF
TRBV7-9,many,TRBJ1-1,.,TGTGCCAGCAGCTTAATGGGACAGAACACTGAAGCTTTCTTT,CASSLMGQNTEAFF
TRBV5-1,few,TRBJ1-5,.,TGCGCCAGCAGTCCTGACAGCTATCAGCCCCAGCATTTT,CASSPDSYQPQHF
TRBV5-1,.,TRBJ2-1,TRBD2,TGCGCCAGCAGCTGGGGACTAGCGAGCGATGAGCAGTTCTTC,CASSWGLASDEQFF
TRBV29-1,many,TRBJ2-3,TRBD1,TGCAGCACAGGGGCGCGAACAGATACGCAGTATTTT,CSTGARTDTQYF
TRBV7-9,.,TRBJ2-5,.,TGTGCCAGCAGCTACCGGGCGGCGGGCGAAGAGACCCAGTACTTC,CASSYRAAGEETQYF
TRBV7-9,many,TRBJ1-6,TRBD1,TGTGCCAGCAGCTTATTCGGGGGACAGGGATCTTCACCCCTCCACTTT,CASSLFGGQGSSPLHF
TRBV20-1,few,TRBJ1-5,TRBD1,TGCAGTGCTAGATCTCGCCGACTAGGGACAGGGAGACAGCCCCAGCATTTT,CSARSRRLGTGRQPQHF
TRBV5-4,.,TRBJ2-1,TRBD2,TGTGCCAGCTGCGGGACTAGCATGTGCAATGAGCAGTTCTTC,CASCGTSMCNEQFF
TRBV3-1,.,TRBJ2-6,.,TGTGCCAGCAGCGATACCTCTGGGGCCAACGTCCTGACTTTC,CASSDTSGANVLTF
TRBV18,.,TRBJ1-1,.,TGTGCCAGCTCAGACGGACAGAACACTGAAGCTTTCTTT,CASSDGQNTEAFF
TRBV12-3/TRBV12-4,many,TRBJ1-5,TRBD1,TGTGCCAGCAGTACCAAAAAGACAGGGACTAATCAGCCCCAGCATTTT,CASSTKKTGTNQPQHF
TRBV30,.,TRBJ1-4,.,TGTGCCTCCAGAGATGGGGTGGTGGGAAAACTGTTTTTT,CASRDGVVGKLFF
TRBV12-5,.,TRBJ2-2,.,TGTGCTAGCCGGTCACAAAACACCGGGGAGCTGTTTTTT,CASRSQNTGELFF
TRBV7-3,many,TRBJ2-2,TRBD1,TGTGCCAGCAGCCCCCCCATGGGGCAGGGGGCGGAAACCGGGGAGCTGTTTTTT,CASSPPMGQGAETGELFF
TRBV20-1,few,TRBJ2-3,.,TGCAGTGCTACTGGTCCAGGGGCAGATACGCAGTATTTT,CSATGPGADTQYF
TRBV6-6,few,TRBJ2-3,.,TGTGCCAGCAGTTATCGACCCCTAACAGCTGATACGCAGTATTTT,CASSYRPLTADTQYF
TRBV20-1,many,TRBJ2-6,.,TGCAGTGCCGGAGCTTCTGGGGCCAACGTCCTGACTTTC,CSAGASGANVLTF
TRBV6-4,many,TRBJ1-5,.,TGTGCCAGCAGCGTAGTTGCAGGGGCGAATCAGCCCCAGCATTTT,CASSVVAGANQPQHF
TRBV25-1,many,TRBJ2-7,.,TGTGCCAGCAGTAGCCGGGACGAGGCATCGGGCGAGCAGTACTTC,CASSSRDEASGEQYF
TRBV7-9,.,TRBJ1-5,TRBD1,TGTGCCAGCAGCTTACAGGGGGGCTTACAGCCCCAGCATTTT,CASSLQGGLQPQHF
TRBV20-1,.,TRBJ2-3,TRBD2,TGCAGTGCTAGGGGTAGCGGGGGGGCCCGGTTT,CSARGSGGARF
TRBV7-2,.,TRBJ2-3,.,TGTGCCAGCAGCTTTGGGGGACCCGGCACAGATACGCAGTATTTT,CASSFGGPGTDTQYF
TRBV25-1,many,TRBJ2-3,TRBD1,TGTGCCAGCCCCGGACAGGGACCACCTCGTAGCACAGATACGCAGTATTTT,CASPGQGPPRSTDTQYF
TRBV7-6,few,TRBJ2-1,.,TGTGCCAGCAGCTTAGCCGGGCCTACTTACAATGAGCAGTTCTTC,CASSLAGPTYNEQFF
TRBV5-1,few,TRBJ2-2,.,TGCGCCAGCAGCTTGTTTCTCAGGGAAAACACCGGGGAGCTGTTTTTT,CASSLFLRENTGELFF
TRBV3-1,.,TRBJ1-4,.,TGTGCCAGCGGCCAAGCTAGGGGGATAGGTGAAAAACTGTTTTTT,CASGQARGIGEKLFF
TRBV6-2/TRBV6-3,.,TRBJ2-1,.,TGTGCCAGCTCCCTCCCAACAGCATACAATGAGCAGTTCTTC,CASSLPTAYNEQFF
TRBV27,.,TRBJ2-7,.,TGTGCCAGCAGTTTAGGTTCAGGTTCCTACGAGCAGTACTTC,CASSLGSGSYEQYF
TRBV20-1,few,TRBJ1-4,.,TGCAGTGCTAGAGAAGAACAAACGGGCGAAAAACTGTTTTTT,CSAREEQTGEKLFF
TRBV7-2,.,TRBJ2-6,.,TGTGCCAGCAGCTTTACAGGGAATGTAGGGGCCAACGTCCTGACTTTC,CASSFTGNVGANVLTF
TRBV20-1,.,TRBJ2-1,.,TGCAGTGCTAGGATCCCGGGACTCCCGGGCGGTGAGCAGTTCTTC,CSARIPGLPGGEQFF
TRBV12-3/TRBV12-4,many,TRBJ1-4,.,TGTGCCAGCAGTACAGGACCCTGGGAAAAACTGTTTTTT,CASSTGPWEKLFF
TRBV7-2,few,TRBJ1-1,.,TGTGCCAGCAGCGGGGGACAGAACACTGAAGCTTTCTTT,CASSGGQNTEAFF
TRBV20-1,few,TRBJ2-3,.,TGCAGTTTTAGCGAGATTACTAGCACAGATACGCAGTATTTT,CSFSEITSTDTQYF
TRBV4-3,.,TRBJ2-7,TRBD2,TGCGCCAGCAGCCAAGACGCGGGGGCCTACGAGCAGTACTTC,CASSQDAGAYEQYF
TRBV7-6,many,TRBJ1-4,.,TGTGCCAGCAGCTTCCGTGAGGGGCCGGATGAAAAACTGTTTTTT,CASSFREGPDEKLFF